This T cell receptor beta chain derives from a study of radiotherapy plus CTLA-4 blockade in lung cancer. Study overall: In around 17% of patients, objective responses were seen; approximately 31% had disease control. Study outcomes and limitations: Subsequent to radiotherapy plus ipilimumab, tumor-derived TCR clones underwent expansion in blood. In blood, early T cell clone dynamics reportedly predicted response best, together with interferon-beta.

The protocol was immunoSEQ multiplex PCR, while the TCRdb copy is restricted to in-frame clones and leaves out a portion. The sample records 80,000 or so clones, roughly four fifths being singletons. For this clone: Its antigen is not identified.

This CDR3 is built from 12 residues. V shed 8 bases, J shed 8 bases, and the junction held 8 bases outside the gene matches. Germline V CDR1 and CDR2: MDHEN, SYDVKM. This sample comprised peripheral blood, obtained from a patient treated with radiotherapy plus ipilimumab. The gene calls are TRBV28 and TRBJ1-2, with 7 bases identical to TRBD1. The origin of this receptor is a human donor with non-small cell lung cancer who had stable disease on radiotherapy plus ipilimumab. Written as DNA, the CDR3 is TGTGCCAGCTCGGACAGGCCTCGCGGCTACACCTTC. Amino acids: CASSDRPRGYTF.